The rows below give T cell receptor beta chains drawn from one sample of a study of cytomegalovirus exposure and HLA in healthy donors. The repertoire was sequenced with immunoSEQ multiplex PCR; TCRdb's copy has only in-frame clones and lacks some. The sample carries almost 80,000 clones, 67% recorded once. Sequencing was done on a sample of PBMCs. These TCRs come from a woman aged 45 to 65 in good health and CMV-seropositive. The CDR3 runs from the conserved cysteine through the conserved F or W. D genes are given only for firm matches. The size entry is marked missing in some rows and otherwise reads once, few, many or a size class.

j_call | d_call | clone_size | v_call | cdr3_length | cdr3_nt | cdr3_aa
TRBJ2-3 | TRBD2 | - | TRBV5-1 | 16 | TGCGCCAGCAGCCAGGGACTAGCGGGGGGCCGGTTCCCGCAGTATTTT | CASSQGLAGGRFPQYF
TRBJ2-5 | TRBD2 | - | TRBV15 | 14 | TGTGCCACCAGCCTTAGCGGGGATCAAGAGACCCAGTACTTC | CATSLSGDQETQYF
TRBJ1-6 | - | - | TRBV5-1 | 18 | TGCGCCAGCAGCCGGGGACATGGAGTGGCCGACTATAATTCACCCCTCCACTTT | CASSRGHGVADYNSPLHF
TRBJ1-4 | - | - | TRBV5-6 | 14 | TGTGCCAGCAGCTTGCAGGCCGCTAATGAAAAACTGTTTTTT | CASSLQAANEKLFF
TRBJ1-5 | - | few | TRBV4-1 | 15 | TGCGCCAGCAGCCAAGATGGGCAGGGCCATCAGCCCCAGCATTTT | CASSQDGQGHQPQHF
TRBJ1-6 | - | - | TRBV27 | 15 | TGTGCCAGCAGTTTTTACAGGACCTATAATTCACCCCTCCACTTT | CASSFYRTYNSPLHF
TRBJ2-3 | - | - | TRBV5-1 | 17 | TGCGCCAGCAGCTTCGGAACGGGGGTCCCTCGCACAGATACGCAGTATTTT | CASSFGTGVPRTDTQYF
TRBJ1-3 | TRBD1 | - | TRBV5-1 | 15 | TGCGCCAGCAGCCGCGACAGGGCCACTGGAAACACCATATATTTT | CASSRDRATGNTIYF
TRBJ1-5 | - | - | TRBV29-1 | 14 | TGCAGCGTTGCGGAGGGTTATAGCAATCAGCCCCAGCATTTT | CSVAEGYSNQPQHF
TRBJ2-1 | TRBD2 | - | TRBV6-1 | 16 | TGTGCCAGCAGTGAAAGGGCGGGGGGGTCCTACAATGAGCAGTTCTTC | CASSERAGGSYNEQFF
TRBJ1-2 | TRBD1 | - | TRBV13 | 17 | TGTGCCAGCAGCCCAGGAGTGGCAGGGGGCCGGATATATGGCTACACCTTC | CASSPGVAGGRIYGYTF
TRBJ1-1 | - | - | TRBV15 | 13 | TGTGCCACCAGCAGAGGGGAGATGGCTGAAGCTTTCTTT | CATSRGEMAEAFF
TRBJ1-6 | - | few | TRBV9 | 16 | TGTGCCAGCAGCGCCCTGGGGGGGAACTATAATTCACCCCTCCACTTT | CASSALGGNYNSPLHF
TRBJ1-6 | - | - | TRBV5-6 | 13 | TGTGCCAGCAGCTTGGAGGCGGTTGGAAAGCTCCACTTT | CASSLEAVGKLHF
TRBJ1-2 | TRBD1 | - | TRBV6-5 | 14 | TGTGCCAGCAGTTCGGACAGGGGAGGCGGTGGCTACACCTTC | CASSSDRGGGGYTF
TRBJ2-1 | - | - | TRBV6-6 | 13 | TGTGCCAGCAGTTACCCACAGCTTAATGAGCAGTTCTTC | CASSYPQLNEQFF
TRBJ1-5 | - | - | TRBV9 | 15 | TGTGCCAGCAGCGTAGGGGCCGAATACAATCAGCCCCAGCATTTT | CASSVGAEYNQPQHF
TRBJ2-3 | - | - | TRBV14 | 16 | TGTGCCAGCAGCCAAGGGGGCTCGACTAGTGTTGATACGCAGTATTTT | CASSQGGSTSVDTQYF
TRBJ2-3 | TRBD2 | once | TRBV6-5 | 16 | TGTGCCAGCAGTTACTCCCGTAGCGGGGGGTTAGATACGCAGTATTTT | CASSYSRSGGLDTQYF
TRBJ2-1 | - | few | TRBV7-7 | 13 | TGTGCCAGCAGCTTAAGTCCGACTAATGAGCAGTTCTTC | CASSLSPTNEQFF
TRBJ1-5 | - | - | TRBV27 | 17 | TGTGCCAGCAGTCGCGACGCACAGGGCTTGGGAAATCAGCCCCAGCATTTT | CASSRDAQGLGNQPQHF
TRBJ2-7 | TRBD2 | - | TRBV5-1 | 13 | TGCGCCAGCAGGCGAGCGGGGATCTACGAGCAGTACTTC | CASRRAGIYEQYF
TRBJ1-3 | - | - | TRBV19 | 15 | TGTGCCAGTAGTACCGCGGGATTCTCTGGAAACACCATATATTTT | CASSTAGFSGNTIYF
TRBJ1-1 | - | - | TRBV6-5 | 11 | TGTGCCAGCCAATCAAACACTGAAGCTTTCTTT | CASQSNTEAFF
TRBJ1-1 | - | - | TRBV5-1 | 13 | TGCGCCAGCAGCTGGGGGGGACCCACTGAAGCTTTCTTT | CASSWGGPTEAFF